The subject of this entry is one T cell receptor beta chain. Its target is not known. This entry comes from a study of a mutant IDH1 vaccine in newly diagnosed glioma. Measured with immunoSEQ multiplex PCR; TCRdb has only the in-frame clones, and not every one. The sample holds 25,000 to 40,000 clones, around three quarters seen once. Per germline, CDR1 KGHSH and CDR2 LQKENI. V lost 3 bases and J lost 7, with 9 bases in between. CDR3 size: 13 residues. Time point given: week 35, safety follow-up. Each vaccine dose was 300 ug of mutant IDH1 20-mer peptide, with topical imiquimod. This specimen consisted of PBMCs, obtained from a glioma patient whose treatment included an IDH1 peptide vaccine. This sequence joins TRBV18 and TRBJ2-2, with no clear D. This sequence originates from a woman aged 25 to 39 with glioma. Some clones in this sample may be carry-over from other donors' samples. CDR3 region: CASSPVAGGELFF. CDR3 sequence (DNA): TGTGCCAGCTCACCGGTAGCCGGCGGGGAGCTGTTTTTT.